These 30 T cell receptor beta chains came from one sample sequenced in a study of T and B cells in COVID-19 patients. Blood genomic DNA input for TRB amplification was roughly 250-550 ng. BIOMED2 TRB-A/B primer pools were used in multiplex TRB PCR. TCRdb recomputed calls from the multiplex PCR reads with MiXCR, one row per CDR3 protein. Among several thousand distinct CDR3 sequences listed, around 24% were seen once. Sequenced input: blood. Receptor source: a human donor with active COVID-19.

Within the sample, this clonotype is medium-sized. The gene calls are TRBV18 and TRBJ1-2; TRBD1 matches at 8 bases. The germline V gene has CDR1 KGHSH and CDR2 LQKENI. The length of the CDR3 is 16 residues. V lost 1 base, J lost 4 bases, and 8 bases stayed unmatched. The CDR3 sequence: CASSPQQDRALYGYTF. Written as DNA, the CDR3 is TGTGCCAGCTCACCACAGCAGGACAGGGCCCTCTATGGCTACACCTTC.

This clonotype counts as medium-sized (0.01 to 0.1%). The chain couples TRBV27 to TRBJ1-6, with D unresolved. There are 15 residues in the CDR3. CDR1 is MNHEY, CDR2 SMNVEV, per germline (reference sequence). V dropped 7 bases and J dropped 8 bases, with 18 bases sitting between them. CDR3: CASTSLGYHDSPLHF. The CDR3 DNA reads TGTGCCAGCACCTCGCTCGGATATCATGATTCACCCCTCCACTTT.

This clonotype is judged medium-sized. The CDR3 coding sequence is TGTGCCACCATCCAGATGGGGGCTGGGGCCAACGTCCTGACTTTC. The encoded protein is CATIQMGAGANVLTF. This chain links TRBV6-1 with TRBJ2-6; either TRBD1 or TRBD2 may supply D (5 bases each). The V end was cut by 10 bases, the J end by 2 bases, with 15 bases between. Germline assignment: CDR1 MNHNS and CDR2 SASEGT. There are 15 residues in the CDR3.

This clonotype appeared a few times. V and J are TRBV6-6 and TRBJ1-5; weak D call: TRBD1 (6 bases). There are 16 residues in the CDR3. V gave up 0 bases and J gave up 5 bases, with 14 bases separating them. CDR1 and CDR2 from the germline V gene are MNHNY and SVGAGI (reference sequence). CDR3: CASSYSRTVTDQPQHF. The CDR3 region has the DNA TGTGCCAGCAGTTACTCGAGGACAGTTACAGATCAGCCCCAGCATTTT.

The chain uses TRBV6-2 or TRBV6-3 and TRBJ1-2; D remains unclear. The germline V and J ends were trimmed by 2 bases and 2 bases, with 0 bases remaining between them. This CDR3 is built from 11 residues. Germline loops: CDR1 MNHEY, CDR2 SVGEGT. This chain's CDR3 is CASSYNYGYTF. The CDR3 DNA sequence: TGTGCCAGCAGTTACAACTATGGCTACACCTTC.

In this sample, this clonotype turned up a few times. V usage is TRBV7-2 and J usage is TRBJ2-1, with TRBD2 identical over 7 bases. In germline, CDR1 is SGHTA, CDR2 FQGNSA. This CDR3 region has 14 residues. Trimming took 8 bases from V and 6 from J; bases not matched to a gene: 10. The CDR3 is CASGRGLVPNEQFF. CDR3 sequence (DNA): TGTGCCAGCGGACGCGGACTAGTCCCCAATGAGCAGTTCTTC.

The chain has TRBV7-9 and TRBJ2-7; possibly TRBD1 for D (8 bases). This CDR3 comprises 15 residues. The V and J ends lost 9 bases and 0 bases respectively, with 18 bases between them. Germline V gene sequence: CDR1 SEHNR, CDR2 FQNEAQ (reference sequence). DNA for the CDR3: TGTGCCAGTCTACCAGGGGGCGGGGGCTCCTACGAGCAGTACTTC. This gives the protein CASLPGGGGSYEQYF. The entire variable domain, with the rest obtained from reference TRBV7-9 and TRBJ2-7, is as follows: DTGVSQNPRHKITKRGQNVTFRCDPISEHNRLYWYRQTLGQGPEFLTYFQNEAQLEKSRLLSDRFSAERPKGSFSTLEIQRTEQGDSAMYLCASLPGGGGSYEQYFGPGTRLTVT.

V is TRBV20-1 and J is TRBJ2-2; weak D call: TRBD1 (5 bases). Looked up from germline, CDR1 is DFQATT and CDR2 is SNEGSKA (reference sequence). Trimming removed 0 bases at V and 1 base at J, with 12 bases between. The CDR3 runs 16 residues. CDR3 in amino acids: CSARDEKTGNTGELFF. The CDR3 DNA is TGCAGTGCTAGAGATGAAAAAACAGGGAACACCGGGGAGCTGTTTTTT.

This clonotype was detected only a few times. V usage is TRBV5-1 and J usage is TRBJ2-3; 8 nucleotides agree with TRBD1. The CDR3 spans 16 residues. The V segment lost 5 bases and the J segment 6 bases; nucleotides outside the gene matches: 14. Germline V gene data show CDR1 as SGHRS and CDR2 as YFSETQ. The chain's CDR3 is CASRTQMGRGQDTQYF. The CDR3 nucleotides read TGCGCCAGCAGGACCCAAATGGGCAGGGGGCAGGATACGCAGTATTTT. The full variable domain, its missing parts supplied by reference TRBV5-1 and TRBJ2-3, is KAGVTQTPRYLIKTRGQQVTLSCSPISGHRSVSWYQQTPGQGLQFLFEYFSETQRNKGNFPGRFSGRQFSNSRSEMNVSTLELGDSALYLCASRTQMGRGQDTQYFGPGTRLTVL.

Only a few counts were recorded for this clonotype. The V gene is TRBV12-3 or TRBV12-4, the J gene TRBJ2-6; 7 bases are a match to TRBD2. With V trimmed by 6 bases and J by 0 bases, 8 bases remained unmatched. This CDR3 spans 17 amino acids. The CDR3: CASRSGGGGSGANVLTF. The CDR3, as DNA: TGTGCCAGCAGGTCTGGGGGGGGAGGCTCTGGGGCCAACGTCCTGACTTTC.

The chain carries TRBV7-2 and TRBJ1-3, with 8 bases identical to TRBD1. The V segment lost 6 bases and the J segment 0 bases; nucleotides outside the gene matches: 7. Germline values: CDR1 SGHTA, CDR2 FQGNSA. This CDR3 has 16 residues. The CDR3 nucleotides read TGTGCCAGCAGGCGGGACAGGTTCAGCTCTGGAAACACCATATATTTT. The encoded protein is CASRRDRFSSGNTIYF.

By frequency in the sample, this clonotype is medium-sized (0.01 to 0.1%). This chain links TRBV29-1 with TRBJ1-1; tentative D call: TRBD1 (6 bases). Trimming stripped 5 bases from V and 4 bases from J, with 11 bases between. The germline V gene has CDR1 SQVTM and CDR2 ANQGSEA. This CDR3 has 12 amino acids. CDR3 residues: CSVRGAGTEAFF. The CDR3 DNA sequence: TGCAGCGTTCGGGGGGCGGGCACTGAAGCTTTCTTT. Together with reference TRBV29-1 and TRBJ1-1, the CDR3 gives the full variable domain: SAVISQKPSRDICQRGTSLTIQCQVDSQVTMMFWYRQQPGQSLTLIATANQGSEATYESGFVIDKFPISRPNLTFSTLTVSNMSPEDSSIYLCSVRGAGTEAFFGQGTRLTVV.

This clonotype rates as medium-sized (0.01 to 0.1%). The rearrangement links TRBV27 to TRBJ1-5; D gene uncertain. Germline lookup yields CDR1 MNHEY and CDR2 SMNVEV (reference sequence). The V gene lost 0 bases and the J gene lost 7 bases, with 13 bases spanning the gap. The CDR3 spans 15 residues. Here the CDR3 DNA reads TGTGCCAGCAGTTTATCGTGGGCACCCGAACAGCCCCAGCATTTT. It encodes CASSLSWAPEQPQHF.

This clonotype has just a few counts. The gene calls are TRBV6-2 or TRBV6-3 and TRBJ2-5; D could derive from TRBD1 or TRBD2 (6 bases each). CDR1 MNHEY and CDR2 SVGEGT come from the germline V gene. CDR3 length: 16 residues. Deletions cut 0 bases from V and 5 bases from J, with 16 bases between. CDR3 in amino acids: CASSYSGGRRRETQYF. The DNA for the CDR3 is TGTGCCAGCAGTTACTCGGGGGGCAGGAGGAGGGAGACCCAGTACTTC.

This clonotype was counted once. The chain joins TRBV29-1 to TRBJ2-3; the match to TRBD2 covers 12 bases. Germline V gives CDR1 SQVTM, CDR2 ANQGSEA. CDR3 length: 15 amino acids. The trim removed 4 bases at V and 4 bases at J, leaving 6 bases unmatched. The CDR3 bases are TGCAGCGTTGTGGGGGCTAGCGGGGGGGCAGATACGCAGTATTTT. It codes for CSVVGASGGADTQYF.

This chain connects TRBV29-1 to TRBJ2-7; 11 bases match TRBD1. The CDR3 sequence is 13 residues long. Per the germline V gene, CDR1 is SQVTM and CDR2 is ANQGSEA. CDR3 sequence reads: CSAREDRGLEQYF. CDR3 nucleotides: TGCAGTGCTAGAGAGGACAGGGGGCTCGAGCAGTACTTC.

The chain is built from TRBV5-1 and TRBJ2-3; weak D call: TRBD2 (6 bases). CDR3 length equals 14 residues. Between the trimmed V and J ends, which lost 3 bases and 0 bases, there was a span of 8 bases. Germline V gene lookup returns CDR1 SGHRS and CDR2 YFSETQ. CDR3 in amino acids: CASSSGTSTDTQYF. The CDR3 bases are TGCGCCAGCAGCTCAGGGACTAGCACAGATACGCAGTATTTT.

This clonotype qualifies as medium-sized. The chain has TRBV5-4 and TRBJ1-4; D unresolved. V was pared by 0 bases and J by 5 bases, with 8 bases between. Germline CDR1 is SGHNT and CDR2 is YYREEE (reference sequence). The length of the CDR3 is 14 residues. The DNA for the CDR3 is TGTGCCAGCAGCTTGGTGGGAGGGAATGAAAAACTGTTTTTT. It is translated as CASSLVGGNEKLFF.

This clonotype appeared a few times. The chain has TRBV5-1 and TRBJ2-3; 10 nucleotides align to TRBD2. The V gene end was trimmed by 2 bases and the J gene end by 0 bases; junction bases not matched to a gene: 6. This CDR3 is 17 amino acids long. Germline-derived CDR1 and CDR2 are SGHRS and YFSETQ. CDR3 in DNA: TGCGCCAGCAGCTTAGCGGGGGGGAGACCTAGCACAGATACGCAGTATTTT. It is translated as CASSLAGGRPSTDTQYF.

The gene calls are TRBV6-1 and TRBJ1-3, with D possibly matching TRBD1 (5 bases). The CDR3 runs to 13 residues. Germline V gene data show CDR1 as MNHNS and CDR2 as SASEGT. V was clipped by 10 bases and J by 4 bases, with 14 bases between them. CDR3 loop: CATLRDFGNTIYF. In DNA form, the CDR3 reads TGTGCCACCCTCAGGGATTTCGGAAACACCATATATTTT.

This rearrangement joins TRBV7-2 to TRBJ1-1; 8 bases fit TRBD1. The J segment lost 3 bases and the V segment lost 5 bases, leaving 2 bases of the junction unmatched. Germline CDR1 and CDR2: SGHTA and FQGNSA. This CDR3 contains 13 residues. CDR3: CASSGDRYTEAFF. In DNA form, the CDR3 reads TGTGCCAGCAGCGGGGACAGGTACACTGAAGCTTTCTTT.

This clonotype is deemed medium-sized. V gene TRBV19 combines with J gene TRBJ2-2; D is unclear. The germline V gene encodes CDR1 LNHDA and CDR2 SQIVND (reference sequence). The CDR3 contains 11 residues. The germline V and J ends were trimmed by 5 bases and 6 bases, with 4 bases remaining between them. DNA of the CDR3: TGTGCCAGTAGTTTCTCCGGGGAGCTGTTTTTT. It encodes CASSFSGELFF. Complete variable domain (other parts from reference TRBV19 and TRBJ2-2): DGGITQSPKYLFRKEGQNVTLSCEQNLNHDAMYWYRQDPGQGLRLIYYSQIVNDFQKGDIAEGYSVSREKKESFPLTVTSAQKNPTAFYLCASSFSGELFFGEGSRLTVL.

The chain is built from TRBV12-3 or TRBV12-4 and TRBJ1-1; D is undetermined. V was pared by 5 bases and J by 0 bases, with 10 bases between. The CDR3 is 14 residues long. The CDR3 sequence is CASSLLRMNTEAFF. The CDR3 nucleotides read TGTGCCAGCAGTCTACTAAGAATGAACACTGAAGCTTTCTTT.

The chain is built from TRBV7-2 and TRBJ2-2; 7 nucleotides agree with TRBD1. CDR3 size: 15 residues. Germline values: CDR1 SGHTA, CDR2 FQGNSA. The V segment lost 8 bases and the J segment 9 bases; nucleotides outside the gene matches: 15. For the CDR3, the DNA is TGTGCCAGCGGCCGTGTTGCAGGGGGATTTAGGGAGCTGTTTTTT. Translation: CASGRVAGGFRELFF.

Judged by abundance, this clonotype is medium-sized (0.01 to 0.1%). J is TRBJ2-1 and V is TRBV6-1, with D possibly TRBD1 on 5 matching bases. Deletions cut 5 bases from V and 5 bases from J, with 10 bases between. CDR1 and CDR2 (germline): MNHNS, SASEGT. This CDR3 comprises 13 residues. In nucleotides, the CDR3 is TGTGCCAGCAGTTTTAGCAGGGACAATGAGCAGTTCTTC. Protein sequence: CASSFSRDNEQFF.

This clonotype was recorded a few times. The chain is built from TRBV5-4 and TRBJ2-7; TRBD2 agrees at 8 bases. The junction had 11 bases not matched to a gene; V was cut back by 4 bases and J by 2 bases. The CDR3 is made up of 16 amino acids. Germline CDR1 SGHNT, CDR2 YYREEE (reference sequence). The CDR3 nucleotides read TGTGCCAGCAGCCTGGGGTTTAGCGGGGTAGCCTACGAGCAGTACTTC. Its protein product is CASSLGFSGVAYEQYF.

This chain connects TRBV5-1 to TRBJ2-7; TRBD2 matches 10 bases. Per germline, CDR1 SGHRS and CDR2 YFSETQ. CDR3 length: 15 residues. Unmatched junction bases numbered 2, after V lost 0 bases and J lost 2 bases. CDR3 in amino acids: CASSLASGGPYEQYF. The CDR3 nucleotides are TGCGCCAGCAGCTTGGCTAGCGGGGGCCCCTACGAGCAGTACTTC.

V and J are TRBV20-1 and TRBJ1-6; no reliable D call. CDR1 and CDR2 from the germline V gene are DFQATT and SNEGSKA (reference sequence). This CDR3 region has 13 residues. V lost 8 bases, J lost 0 bases, and 8 bases lay in between. The CDR3 spells CSKKSSYNSPLHF. CDR3 sequence (DNA): TGCAGTAAAAAGAGCTCCTATAATTCACCCCTCCACTTT.

A few counts support this clonotype. This sequence joins TRBV20-1 and TRBJ2-3, with a tentative D call TRBD2 (5 bases). The V gene's germline CDR1 is DFQATT and CDR2 SNEGSKA (reference sequence). V lost 3 bases to trimming and J lost 6 bases, with 7 bases between them. This CDR3 has 11 amino acids. Here the CDR3 reads CSASRGDTQYF. DNA of the CDR3: TGCAGTGCTAGTCGAGGGGATACGCAGTATTTT.

This clonotype is medium-sized by share. CDR3 in amino acids: CASSYTGTDQPQHF. In DNA, the CDR3 is TGTGCCAGCAGTTACACCGGGACAGATCAGCCCCAGCATTTT. The chain joins TRBV12-3 or TRBV12-4 to TRBJ1-5; 7 bases map to TRBD1. CDR3 size: 14 residues. The V segment lost 4 bases and the J segment 5 bases; nucleotides outside the gene matches: 5.